This entry lists 5 T cell receptor beta chains sequenced from one sample in a study of T-cell reconstitution after alpha-beta-depleted transplantation in children. This sample's TCRbeta library carried unique molecular identifier barcodes. MiXCR, run by TCRdb on the PCR reads, gives a single entry per CDR3 protein. The sample holds some 240,000 distinct CDR3 sequences, 9.7% seen once. Source: PBMCs from the stem cell graft donor, taken from the stem cell graft. Receptors were obtained from a human donor who donated a stem cell graft to a child with SCID.

The sample holds many counts of this clonotype. The J gene is TRBJ1-6, the V gene TRBV5-1; 7 positions match TRBD1. J gave up 10 bases and V 2 bases, and 12 bases lay outside the gene matches. This CDR3 has 16 residues. Germline assignment: CDR1 SGHRS and CDR2 YFSETQ. The chain's CDR3 is CASSFAQRQGRSPLHF. The CDR3 nucleotides read TGCGCCAGCAGCTTTGCCCAAAGACAGGGAAGGTCACCCCTCCACTTT.

There are many counts of this clonotype. The V gene is TRBV11-2, the J gene TRBJ2-2; 9 positions agree with TRBD1. The V gene's germline CDR1 is SGHAT and CDR2 FQNNGV. The V and J ends lost 2 bases and 7 bases, in that order; junction bases with no gene match: 5. The CDR3 is 15 residues long. DNA for the CDR3: TGTGCCAGCAGCTTACGCGACAGGGGGTTCGGGGAGCTGTTTTTT. It yields the protein CASSLRDRGFGELFF.

This clonotype was counted a few times. The rearrangement uses TRBV30 and TRBJ2-2; D perhaps matches TRBD1 (6 bases). The CDR3 extends over 14 amino acids. Trimming removed 4 bases from V and 6 bases from J, with 15 bases in between. The germline V gene encodes CDR1 GTSNPN and CDR2 SVGIG (reference sequence). CDR3 sequence reads: CAWMTPGVSGELFF. The CDR3 DNA follows: TGTGCCTGGATGACCCCAGGGGTATCCGGGGAGCTGTTTTTT.

This clonotype was observed many times. J is TRBJ2-2 and V is TRBV12-3 or TRBV12-4; D is unclear. Deletions cut 5 bases from V and 2 bases from J, with 12 bases between. The CDR3 extends over 15 amino acids. The CDR3 bases are TGTGCCAGCAGTCCTTACTACTCTAACACCGGGGAGCTGTTTTTT. Its translation is CASSPYYSNTGELFF.

This clonotype has ten or more counts. The CDR3 bases are TGCAGTGCTAGAGATCCAGGGGCGGGGGTCTCCTACAATGAGCAGTTCTTC. Translating gives CSARDPGAGVSYNEQFF. The gene calls are TRBV20-1 and TRBJ2-1, with a possible D match to TRBD2 (7 bases). Trimming shortened V by 0 bases and J by 0 bases, and 15 bases separated the two germline ends. The CDR3 totals 17 residues. Germline V gene sequence: CDR1 DFQATT, CDR2 SNEGSKA (reference sequence).